These 32 T cell receptor beta chains came from one sample sequenced in a study of kidney transplant recipient with SARS-CoV-2 infection. MiXCR was run by TCRdb on the reads, yielding one entry per CDR3 protein. The sample holds 200,000 to 250,000 distinct CDR3 sequences; around 30% are singletons and the top ten take more than 6.5%. The sequencing here drew on a blood sample, taken at baseline and on day 111 from a kidney transplant recipient. Receptors originate from a male patient aged 25-45 years who had COVID-19 and was a kidney transplant recipient. Some T cells may have come from the graft donor.

This clonotype was seen ten or more times. The chain recombines TRBV30 with TRBJ1-2, with unresolved D. The CDR3 contains 16 residues. Germline loops: CDR1 GTSNPN, CDR2 SVGIG (reference sequence). V lost 4 bases and J 4 bases, leaving 22 bases between the germline ends. The CDR3 here is CAWKYQRYRKTYGYTF. As DNA, the CDR3 is TGTGCCTGGAAGTACCAGCGTTATAGAAAGACCTATGGCTACACCTTC.

This clonotype was recorded at least ten times. The rearrangement uses TRBV4-3 and TRBJ1-2; D gene unclear. Trimming took off 5 bases at V and 4 bases at J, with 23 bases between the two ends. From germline, CDR1 is LGHNA and CDR2 YSLEER. The CDR3 is 17 amino acids. In nucleotides, the CDR3 is TGCGCCAGCAGCAGGTTATTAGGACGTCGAAAGACCTATGGCTACACCTTC. This translates into CASSRLLGRRKTYGYTF.

This clonotype has ten or more counts. This chain links TRBV29-1 with TRBJ2-1; 8 positions agree with TRBD1. The length of the CDR3 is 16 residues. The germline V gene encodes CDR1 SQVTM and CDR2 ANQGSEA. V lost 1 base to trimming and J lost 8 bases; unmatched junction nucleotides: 13. The CDR3: CSVEGFRTGTGDEQFF. DNA for the CDR3: TGCAGCGTTGAAGGTTTCAGGACAGGGACCGGCGATGAGCAGTTCTTC.

This clonotype showed up many times. CDR3 DNA sequence: TGTGCCAGCACTACTAACACCGGGGAGCTGTTTTTT. It is translated as CASTTNTGELFF. This sequence joins TRBV6-2 or TRBV6-3 and TRBJ2-2; D remains unclear. V was cut by 7 bases and J by 2 bases, with 5 bases left in between. The CDR3 runs 12 residues. Germline CDR1 and CDR2: MNHEY and SVGEGT.

This clonotype has a handful of counts. The chain uses TRBV3-1 and TRBJ1-1, with D uncertain. Trimming removed 5 bases at V and 4 bases at J, with 23 bases between. The length of the CDR3 is 17 residues. CDR1 LGHDT and CDR2 YNNKEL come from the germline V gene (reference sequence). The CDR3 DNA sequence: TGTGCCAGCAGCAAGGACTTTCCCATTTCAATTCGCACTGAAGCTTTCTTT. This encodes CASSKDFPISIRTEAFF.

This clonotype was recorded at least ten times. This sequence joins TRBV7-2 and TRBJ1-2; D gene unclear. Trimming cost V 4 bases and J 4 bases, with 22 bases left between them. The CDR3 consists of 17 residues. Germline V lookup: CDR1 SGHTA, CDR2 FQGNSA. The DNA of the CDR3 is TGTGCCAGCAGCTCAAAGAACAGAGACGGAAAGACCTATGGCTACACCTTC. Translation gives CASSSKNRDGKTYGYTF.

This clonotype has at least ten counts. The chain combines TRBV16 with TRBJ1-2; D remains ambiguous. The germline V and J ends were trimmed by 5 bases and 4 bases, with 23 bases remaining between them. The CDR3 covers 17 residues. The V gene's germline CDR1 is KGHSY and CDR2 FQNENV. CDR3: CASSEKTVVRKTYGYTF. The CDR3, as DNA: TGTGCCAGCAGCGAGAAGACGGTCGTTAGAAAGACCTATGGCTACACCTTC.

This clonotype came up many times. The CDR3, as DNA: TGTGCCTGGTCTATATGGCGTTATAGAAAGACCTATGGCTACACCTTC. Its translation: CAWSIWRYRKTYGYTF. J is TRBJ1-2 and V is TRBV30; D gene uncertain. The germline V and J ends were trimmed by 5 bases and 4 bases, with 23 bases remaining between them. The CDR3 extends over 16 amino acids. Germline CDR1 GTSNPN, CDR2 SVGIG (reference sequence).

Comment on this clonotype: This could be a read error, since a much larger clone is one nucleotide away. The chain carries TRBV8-2 and TRBJ1-2. TRBV8-2 is noted as a pseudogene. The CDR3 sequence is 16 residues long. The CDR3: CGSCKYDGRKTYGYTF. CDR3 bases: TGTGGCAGTTGTAAGTATGATGGCCGAAAGACCTATGGCTACACCTTC.

The chain carries TRBV4-1 and TRBJ2-5; TRBD1 or TRBD2 may be the D gene (6 bases each). The CDR3 loop spans 14 amino acids. Germline loops: CDR1 MGHRA, CDR2 YSYEKL. Deletions cut 5 bases from V and 5 bases from J, with 15 bases between. The chain's CDR3 is CASSSGRGGETQYF. The CDR3, as DNA: TGCGCCAGCAGCTCGGGAAGAGGGGGGGAGACCCAGTACTTC.

This clonotype was picked up many times. The V and J genes are TRBV6-4 and TRBJ1-2; D ambiguous. The V gene lost 5 bases and the J gene lost 4 bases, with 23 bases spanning the gap. Germline-derived CDR1 and CDR2 are MRHNA and SNTAGT. The CDR3 covers 17 residues. In nucleotides, the CDR3 is TGTGCCAGCAGTAGATACGACTCACACGGAAAGACCTATGGCTACACCTTC. This sequence encodes CASSRYDSHGKTYGYTF.

This clonotype was seen ten or more times. The chain couples TRBV19 to TRBJ2-7, with 7 bases aligning to TRBD1. J lost 0 bases, V lost 5 bases, and 7 bases had no gene match. The CDR3 totals 15 residues. Looked up from germline, CDR1 is LNHDA and CDR2 is SQIVND (reference sequence). The CDR3 DNA follows: TGTGCCAGTAGTTCCCGGGACAGCCTCTCCTACGAGCAGTACTTC. It is translated as CASSSRDSLSYEQYF.

This clonotype was detected only a few times. V gene TRBV4-2 combines with J gene TRBJ1-2; D not certain. Trimming pared 5 bases from V and 4 bases from J, leaving 23 bases between. Germline assignment: CDR1 LGHNA and CDR2 YNFKEQ. This CDR3 is 17 amino acids long. Here the CDR3 DNA reads TGTGCCAGCAGCAGTTCCTTCAAAGGTTGGAAGACCTATGGCTACACCTTC. Translating it yields CASSSSFKGWKTYGYTF.

With regard to this clonotype: A much larger clone differs from this one at a single base, so this may be a read error. The chain couples TRBV6-5 to TRBJ1-1; D remains ambiguous. Germline CDR1 is MNHEY and CDR2 is SVGAGI. The CDR3 consists of 15 residues. CDR3 sequence: CASSPVSVSNTETFF. DNA of the CDR3: TGTGCCAGCAGTCCGGTTTCGGTCTCGAACACTGAAACTTTCTTT.

This clonotype was counted many times. This chain connects TRBV7-7 to TRBJ2-5, with TRBD1 as a possible D gene (5 bases). Trimming took off 5 bases at V and 6 bases at J, with 16 bases between the two ends. CDR3 length: 14 residues. Germline assignment: CDR1 SSHAT and CDR2 FNYEAQ (reference sequence). Here the CDR3 DNA reads TGTGCCAGCAGCCCTCCGGATAAGGGGAAGACCCAGTACTTC. It is translated as CASSPPDKGKTQYF.

This clonotype was detected only once. A much more abundant neighbour one base away suggests this may be a read error. The CDR3 coding sequence is TGTGCCAGCAGTTTAATAGCGGGAGGTCGTACCAGGGAGCTGTTTTTT. Residues: CASSLIAGGRTRELFF. This chain uses TRBV28 with TRBJ2-2; 10 bases align to TRBD2. The ends lost 2 bases at V and 9 bases at J; junction bases unmatched: 9. The CDR3 has 16 amino acids. Germline V CDR1 and CDR2: MDHEN, SYDVKM.

As regards this clonotype: A much larger clone lies one base from this, so it may be a read error. The chain has TRBV6-4 and TRBJ1-2; 10 bases agree with TRBD1. The CDR3 extends over 15 amino acids. Germline V gives CDR1 MRHNA, CDR2 SNTAGT. DNA for the CDR3: TGTGCCGGCAGCAAATACGGGACAGGGGACTATGGCTACACCTTC. It is translated as CAGSKYGTGDYGYTF.

The table lists this clonotype with many counts. This chain links TRBV5-1 with TRBJ1-2; D gene ambiguous. Trimming took 7 bases from V and 4 from J, leaving 23 bases between them. This CDR3 contains 16 residues. Germline V CDR1 and CDR2: SGHRS, YFSETQ. CDR3 nucleotides: TGCGCCAGCTCTTGGGCATCGGTTCGAAAGACCTATGGCTACACCTTC. Translating it yields CASSWASVRKTYGYTF.

This clonotype was recorded only once. This clone may be a read error of a much larger clone one base away. The rearrangement uses TRBV6-5 and TRBJ1-1, with D possibly matching TRBD1 (5 bases). CDR1 and CDR2 from the germline V gene are MNHEY and SVGAGI. CDR3 size: 13 residues. CDR3 DNA: TGTGCCAACAGTCGACAGTGGAACACTGAAGCTTTCTTT. It yields the protein CANSRQWNTEAFF.

This clonotype was seen repeatedly, ten times or more. This chain links TRBV10-3 with TRBJ1-1; D might be TRBD1 (6 bases). V dropped 2 bases and J dropped 10 bases, with 17 bases sitting between them. Germline V lookup: CDR1 ENHRY, CDR2 SYGVKD. The length of the CDR3 is 14 residues. For the CDR3, the DNA is TGTGCCATCAGTGAGACCGGGGGGCCCAAGGGAGCTTTCTTT. Translating it yields CAISETGGPKGAFF.

On this clonotype itself: A single base separates this from a much larger clone, so it may be a read error. V is TRBV9 and J is TRBJ2-2; 8 bases fit TRBD1. The germline V gene has CDR1 SGDLS and CDR2 YYNGEE. The CDR3 has 16 residues. This CDR3 is CANSVRTGWDTGELFF. CDR3 in DNA: TGTGCCAACAGCGTCCGGACAGGGTGGGACACCGGGGAGCTGTTTTTT.

In this sample, this clonotype turned up many times. This chain links TRBV7-9 with TRBJ2-7; TRBD1 matches 8 bases. There are 15 residues in the CDR3. From germline, CDR1 is SEHNR and CDR2 FQNEAQ (reference sequence). The junction had 7 bases not matched to a gene; V was cut back by 5 bases and J by 1 base. CDR3 loop: CASSVGGQESYEQYF. The CDR3 DNA reads TGTGCCAGCAGCGTGGGGGGACAGGAGTCCTACGAGCAGTACTTC.

This clonotype has just a few counts. This sequence joins TRBV27 and TRBJ2-1; TRBD1 is a possible D gene (6 bases). Trimming left V 4 bases short and J 6 bases short, with 10 bases between. This CDR3 has 13 residues. Looked up from germline, CDR1 is MNHEY and CDR2 is SMNVEV (reference sequence). In nucleotides, the CDR3 is TGTGCCAGCAGTTCGGGCAGGGGCAATGAGCAGTTCTTC. Protein product: CASSSGRGNEQFF.

In its sample, this clonotype was seen many times. The genes are TRBV5-4 and TRBJ1-2; D is uncertain. The ends were cut back, 7 bases at V and 4 bases at J, with 23 bases in the middle. CDR1 and CDR2 from the germline V gene are SGHNT and YYREEE (reference sequence). The CDR3 is made up of 16 amino acids. The CDR3: CASHIGVPGKTYGYTF. The CDR3 nucleotides read TGTGCCAGCCACATTGGCGTACCAGGAAAGACCTATGGCTACACCTTC.

About this clonotype itself: This may be a read error: a much more frequent sequence differs by one nucleotide. This CDR3 fails to terminate in the conserved phenylalanine or tryptophan, so it likely reflects a read error. This chain joins TRBV20-1 and TRBJ1-2; 11 bases match TRBD1. From germline, CDR1 is DFQATT and CDR2 SNEGSKA (reference sequence). Germline trimming cut 5 bases from V and 0 bases from J; bases unmatched to any gene: 5. The CDR3 runs to 15 residues. This chain's CDR3 is CSAPGQGVPNYGYTL. The CDR3 DNA sequence: TGCAGTGCTCCGGGACAGGGGGTCCCTAACTATGGCTACACCCTC.

Details on this clonotype: A read error may produce the germline difference seen at one junction end. The chain employs TRBV3-1 and TRBJ2-2; D not resolved. The CDR3 sequence is 18 residues long. CDR1 and CDR2 (germline): LGHDT, YNNKEL (reference sequence). The DNA of the CDR3 is TGTGCCAGCGGCCAATTCAATCCCATTTCAGGCTTGACCGGGGAGCTGTTTTTT. This translates into CASGQFNPISGLTGELFF.

The chain combines TRBV6-1 with TRBJ1-2; D not resolved. Germline V gene lookup returns CDR1 MNHNS and CDR2 SASEGT. V was cut by 4 bases and J by 4 bases, with 22 bases left in between. The CDR3 consists of 17 residues. CDR3 DNA: TGTGCCAGCAGTGCGATCAGAGGTGGGAGAAAGACCTATGGCTACACCTTC. Its protein is CASSAIRGGRKTYGYTF.

Turning to this clonotype: A much larger clone differs from this one at a single base, so this may be a read error. The V call is TRBV28, the J call TRBJ2-7; possible D gene TRBD2, 5 bases. The CDR3 covers 14 residues. V lost 6 bases to trimming and J lost 3 bases, with 15 bases between them. CDR1 is MDHEN, CDR2 SYDVKM, per germline. CDR3 sequence reads: CASSPTGNLYEQYF. Written as DNA, the CDR3 is TGTGCCAGCAGCCCTACGGGGAATCTCTACGAGCAGTACTTC.

Turning to this clonotype: At one boundary the junction diverges from the germline segment, which might be a read error. The V gene is TRBV12-3 or TRBV12-4, the J gene TRBJ2-5; D gene unclear. This CDR3 has 13 residues. CDR3 bases: TGTGCCAGCAGTTCACGCCTAGGAGAGACCCAGTGCTTC. Its translation: CASSSRLGETQCF.

This clonotype was seen many times. The rearrangement links TRBV3-1 to TRBJ2-2, with unresolved D. This CDR3 comprises 18 residues. V lost 4 bases and J 5 bases, leaving 23 bases between the germline ends. CDR1 and CDR2 (germline): LGHDT, YNNKEL (reference sequence). The CDR3, as DNA: TGTGCCAGCAGCCTCTGGTCTCCCATTTCAGGCTTGACCGGGGAGCTGTTTTTT. It specifies CASSLWSPISGLTGELFF.

This clonotype was seen ten or more times. V gene TRBV5-1 combines with J gene TRBJ1-2; a weak D match, TRBD1 (6 bases). Germline V lookup: CDR1 SGHRS, CDR2 YFSETQ. CDR3 length: 16 amino acids. V lost 4 bases and J lost 2, with 18 bases in between. CDR3 in amino acids: CASSPMGALGNYGYTF. The CDR3, as DNA: TGCGCCAGCAGCCCGATGGGGGCCCTAGGGAACTATGGCTACACCTTC. Complete variable domain (other parts from reference TRBV5-1 and TRBJ1-2): KAGVTQTPRYLIKTRGQQVTLSCSPISGHRSVSWYQQTPGQGLQFLFEYFSETQRNKGNFPGRFSGRQFSNSRSEMNVSTLELGDSALYLCASSPMGALGNYGYTFGSGTRLTVV.

This clonotype appeared once. A read error may be the cause here, since a much bigger clone is one base away. Because the CDR3 is missing its conserved closing phenylalanine or tryptophan, this is likely a read error. The chain recombines TRBV19 with TRBJ1-3; D gene unclear. The V gene lost 7 bases and the J gene lost 5 bases, with 6 bases spanning the gap. This CDR3 is built from 11 residues. Germline V gene sequence: CDR1 LNHDA, CDR2 SQIVND (reference sequence). CDR3 coding DNA: TGTGCCAGTATGATTAGAAACACCATATATTCT. This codes for CASMIRNTIYS.